Listed below are T cell receptor beta chains from one sample, sequenced in a study of T-cell memory formation after mild COVID-19. TCRdb ran MiXCR on the 5' RACE reads and lists one entry per CDR3 protein. The table lists some 120,000 distinct CDR3 sequences, about 5.9% of them singletons. The sequencing sample was made of PBMCs or a T cell subset sorted from them (not recorded which). The receptors here all came from an adult woman who had mild COVID-19 (a few samples of this study predate the infection). Cell type and time point are not known. Both conserved end residues are part of each CDR3. A D gene is named only where the DNA matches it firmly. Where a row states a size, it is once, few, many or the class of an expanded clone; other rows omit it.

D	size	V	J	DNA	CDR3
NA	NA	TRBV7-2	TRBJ1-2	TGTTCCAGCAGCTTGGCAAGGGATGGCTACACCTTC	CSSSLARDGYTF
NA	NA	TRBV2	TRBJ2-1	TGTGCCAGCAGTGGGTGGTACAATGAGCAGTTCTTC	CASSGWYNEQFF
NA	few	TRBV6-2/TRBV6-3	TRBJ2-7	TGTGCCAGCAGTTCAGGGTTAAGCGAGCAGTACTTC	CASSSGLSEQYF
NA	NA	TRBV12-3/TRBV12-4	TRBJ2-5	TGTGCCAGCACTAGGTACCGCCAAGAGACCCAGTACTTC	CASTRYRQETQYF
NA	many	TRBV6-2/TRBV6-3	TRBJ1-1	TGTGCCAGCAGTTACGGGTGGGCCTCGGGGGGCACTGAAGCTTTCTTT	CASSYGWASGGTEAFF
NA	many	TRBV18	TRBJ2-7	TGTGCCAGCTCACCAGGCGCAGGGGTGACCTACGAGCAGTACTTC	CASSPGAGVTYEQYF
TRBD2	few	TRBV19	TRBJ2-1	TGTGCCAGTAGTATAGACCGTCTAGCGGCAAGCTCCTACAATGAGCAGTTCTTC	CASSIDRLAASSYNEQFF
NA	NA	TRBV20-1	TRBJ2-1	TGCAGTGCTAAGGCGGGGTCCTACAATGAGCAGTTCTTC	CSAKAGSYNEQFF
NA	many	TRBV5-1	TRBJ1-1	TGCGCCAGCAGCCTCGGGGGGAACGCTGAAGCTTTCTTT	CASSLGGNAEAFF
NA	NA	TRBV3-1	TRBJ2-1	TGTGCCAGCAGCTCCCAAGGGCGGGGAGAGCAGTTCTTC	CASSSQGRGEQFF
NA	NA	TRBV7-9	TRBJ2-1	TGTGCCAGCAGCTTAAGGGAGCTCCTCTCCTACAATGAGCAGTTCTTC	CASSLRELLSYNEQFF
TRBD2	many	TRBV7-2	TRBJ2-1	TGTGCCAGCAGCTTAGAGGCTAGCGGGAGCTATGAGCAGTTCTTC	CASSLEASGSYEQFF
NA	few	TRBV24-1	TRBJ1-5	TGTGCCACCAGTGACCAGACACATGATCAGCCCCAGCATTTT	CATSDQTHDQPQHF
NA	many	TRBV5-1	TRBJ2-3	TGCGCCAGCAGCTTGGCGGGGCTTAGCACAGATACGCAGTATTTT	CASSLAGLSTDTQYF
NA	NA	TRBV30	TRBJ2-7	TGTGCCTGGAGTGTCCACTACTACGAGCAGTACTTC	CAWSVHYYEQYF
NA	NA	TRBV5-1	TRBJ1-5	TGCGCCAGCAGATTGACGGGGGATAGCAATCAGCCCCAGCATTTT	CASRLTGDSNQPQHF
NA	few	TRBV18	TRBJ1-1	TGTGCCAGCTCACCAAGCGGGGGGCCTTTCACTGAAGCTTTCTTT	CASSPSGGPFTEAFF
TRBD2	NA	TRBV19	TRBJ2-3	TGTGCCAGTAGTATCGGAGCGGGGTCCACAGATACGCAGTATTTT	CASSIGAGSTDTQYF
TRBD2	NA	TRBV20-1	TRBJ2-1	TGCAGTGCTAGTGGAGTTAGCGGGGGGGACTACAGTGAGCAGTTCTTC	CSASGVSGGDYSEQFF
NA	NA	TRBV5-1	TRBJ2-7	TGCGCCAGCAGCTGGGTGGACGGATCCTACGAGCAGTACTTC	CASSWVDGSYEQYF
TRBD1	few	TRBV5-1	TRBJ2-5	TGCGCCAGCAGCTCAAAACCGGGACAGGGAGGAGCATGGGAGACCCAGTACTTC	CASSSKPGQGGAWETQYF
TRBD2	NA	TRBV28	TRBJ2-1	TGTGCCAGCAGACCGGGACTAGCGGGAGGGCGGTATGCCTACAATGAGCAGTTCTTC	CASRPGLAGGRYAYNEQFF
NA	many	TRBV7-3	TRBJ2-4	TGTGCCAGCAGCTTTTCGTTGGTAGCGGCCACCAGGGACATTCAGTACTTC	CASSFSLVAATRDIQYF
TRBD2	many	TRBV28	TRBJ2-7	TGTGCCAGCAGTCTCAGCGGGATAAAGGCCGAGCAGTACTTC	CASSLSGIKAEQYF
NA	many	TRBV14	TRBJ1-2	TGTGCCAGCAGCCCTTTCCGGGGAGGCTATGGCTACACCTTC	CASSPFRGGYGYTF
NA	many	TRBV4-1	TRBJ1-2	TGCGCCAGCAGCCAAGATACCTTGGGTGGTTATGGCTACACCTTC	CASSQDTLGGYGYTF
TRBD2	many	TRBV5-1	TRBJ2-3	TGCGCCAGCAGCCCGGGGACTAGCGGGACCGCGTCAGATACGCAGTATTTT	CASSPGTSGTASDTQYF
NA	NA	TRBV7-8	TRBJ2-2	TGTGCCAGCAGCGAAACGGGGGAGCTGTTTTTT	CASSETGELFF
TRBD1	few	TRBV12-3/TRBV12-4	TRBJ1-1	TGTGCCAGCAGCCTGGGACAGGGAAGCACTGAAGCTTTCTTT	CASSLGQGSTEAFF
NA	few	TRBV15	TRBJ1-1	TGTGCCACCAGCAGAGCTGGAGGGAACACTGAAGCTTTCTTT	CATSRAGGNTEAFF
NA	few	TRBV3-1	TRBJ2-7	TGTGCCAGCAGCCAAGATGTAGAGGGAAGGCAGTACTTC	CASSQDVEGRQYF
NA	many	TRBV12-3/TRBV12-4	TRBJ2-3	TGTGCCAGCAGTTTAGCGTGGGGGGCCTTTTTTGCAGATACGCAGTATTTT	CASSLAWGAFFADTQYF
NA	NA	TRBV7-8	TRBJ1-2	TGTGCCAGCAGCCAGGACATCTATGGCTACACCTTC	CASSQDIYGYTF
TRBD1	many	TRBV12-3/TRBV12-4	TRBJ1-2	TGTGCCAGCAGACTAGGACAGGGCGGTGGCTACACCTTC	CASRLGQGGGYTF
NA	many	TRBV6-5	TRBJ2-2	TGTGCCAGCAGCCTCTTAGGCAGGGCAACCGGGGAGCTGTTTTTT	CASSLLGRATGELFF
TRBD1	NA	TRBV7-2	TRBJ2-7	TGTGCCAGCAGCTACCAGACAGGGGACGAGCAGTACTTC	CASSYQTGDEQYF
NA	few	TRBV5-1	TRBJ2-3	TGCGCCAGCAACGGGTACGGGCAGCGCACAGATACGCAGTATTTT	CASNGYGQRTDTQYF
NA	few	TRBV18	TRBJ2-5	TGTGCCAGCTCACCGCTCGACACCCGGAGGGCAGAGACCCAGTACTTC	CASSPLDTRRAETQYF
TRBD1	NA	TRBV20-1	TRBJ1-5	TGCAGTGCTAGAGATGGGACAGGGGGGGATCAGCCCCAGCATTTT	CSARDGTGGDQPQHF
TRBD2	many	TRBV5-1	TRBJ2-3	TGCGCCAGCAGCCAAGCCTTGGGAGGGGGCACAGATACGCAGTATTTT	CASSQALGGGTDTQYF
NA	few	TRBV24-1	TRBJ2-1	TGTGCCACCAGTGACCGATCTAAAAGCGCCTCCTACAATGAGCAGTTCTTC	CATSDRSKSASYNEQFF
TRBD1	many	TRBV7-3	TRBJ1-1	TGTGCCAGCAGCCCCGGGGACAGGCTGTACACTGAAGCTTTCTTT	CASSPGDRLYTEAFF
TRBD1	few	TRBV5-6	TRBJ1-3	TGTGCCAGCCGAGGGACAGCCTCTGGAAACACCATATATTTT	CASRGTASGNTIYF
NA	few	TRBV5-4	TRBJ1-6	TGTGCCAGCAGCTCGCCTACACAGGGTCGTTCACCCCTCCACTTT	CASSSPTQGRSPLHF
NA	few	TRBV10-3	TRBJ2-1	TGTGCCATCAGTGAGTCGCGCCTGGGGGGCCGAACCTACAATGAGCAGTTCTTC	CAISESRLGGRTYNEQFF
TRBD2	many	TRBV7-9	TRBJ2-7	TGTGCCAGCAGCCAGGGAGCGGGAGGAACCGAGCAGTACTTC	CASSQGAGGTEQYF
NA	few	TRBV12-3/TRBV12-4	TRBJ1-1	TGTGCCAGCCTATCGAACACTGAAGCTTTCTTT	CASLSNTEAFF
NA	NA	TRBV28	TRBJ2-7	TGTGCCAGCAGGGTAGGGGGGGCCTACGAGCAGTACTTC	CASRVGGAYEQYF
NA	NA	TRBV28	TRBJ2-7	TGTGCCAGCAGTTTTCGTCCCCCCCGGCCTACCCGGTGGGGAAGGGGCTACGAGCAGTACTTC	CASSFRPPRPTRWGRGYEQYF